The clone carrying this T cell receptor beta chain was detected ten times or more. The antigen remains unidentified. As an off-target read in a library built for alpha chains, this beta chain has a frequency of little significance. Time point here: blood taken at disease recurrence. The authors sequenced whole RNA from tumor, nontumor lung or frozen PBMC without sorting. Each CDR3 protein gets one entry after TCRdb re-called the 5' RACE reads with MiXCR. The sample shows 9,000 or so distinct CDR3 sequences, roughly 3.9% of them seen only once. The data derive from a study of spatial heterogeneity in lung cancer. Study summary: A total of 72 untreated early-stage non-small cell lung cancer patients served as donors. Among detected sequences, beta-chain ones consistently exceeded alpha-chain ones in number. General study findings and limits: Detection of ubiquitous tumor TCRs in blood was higher at resection than follow-up.

Per germline, CDR1 SQVTM and CDR2 ANQGSEA. Deletions cut 3 bases from V and 5 bases from J, with 10 bases between. This CDR3 spans 12 amino acids. This chain joins TRBV29-1 and TRBJ2-5; D is unclear. The sequence derives from a female donor with early-stage non-small cell lung cancer. Specimen: PBMCs, collected at recurrence. The CDR3 reads CSVDSGYETQYF. DNA for the CDR3: TGCAGCGTTGATTCCGGATACGAGACCCAGTACTTC.